This TCR beta chain was captured in a study of blood T cell repertoires in COVID-19. The V segment lost 7 bases and the J segment 7 bases; nucleotides outside the gene matches: 15. Germline V gene lookup returns CDR1 LNHDA and CDR2 SQIVND (reference sequence). The CDR3 is 17 residues long. Libraries were prepared by immunoSEQ multiplex PCR; TCRdb keeps only in-frame clonotypes and omits some of them. The data contain 150,000 to 200,000 clones, approximately 84% of them singletons. Sequencing was performed on peripheral blood. The chain combines TRBV19 with TRBJ1-6, with 8 nucleotides matching TRBD1. The sequence was collected from a human donor with acute or convalescent COVID-19. The donor label of this sample is uncertain. DNA of the CDR3: TGTGCCAGTAACCCTATCGGGACAGGAGCCAAAAATTCACCCCTCCACTTT. Amino acids: CASNPIGTGAKNSPLHF.